This T cell receptor (beta chain) was recorded in a study of identical twins. Germline V gene lookup returns CDR1 SGHNT and CDR2 YYREEE (reference sequence). The V end lost 1 base, the J end lost 8 bases, and 10 bases lay between the germline ends. CDR3 length equals 13 residues. TCRdb called the 5' RACE reads again in MiXCR, with one record for every CDR3 protein. In the table there are 1,800,000 or so distinct CDR3 sequences, roughly 35% of which are singletons. Sequenced input: cord blood. This chain connects TRBV5-4 to TRBJ2-1, with a weak D call TRBD1 (5 bases). The sequence derives from a newborn girl in good health. For the CDR3, the DNA is TGTGCCAGCAGCTTGCCAGGGAAAGATGAGCAGTTCTTC. This codes for CASSLPGKDEQFF.